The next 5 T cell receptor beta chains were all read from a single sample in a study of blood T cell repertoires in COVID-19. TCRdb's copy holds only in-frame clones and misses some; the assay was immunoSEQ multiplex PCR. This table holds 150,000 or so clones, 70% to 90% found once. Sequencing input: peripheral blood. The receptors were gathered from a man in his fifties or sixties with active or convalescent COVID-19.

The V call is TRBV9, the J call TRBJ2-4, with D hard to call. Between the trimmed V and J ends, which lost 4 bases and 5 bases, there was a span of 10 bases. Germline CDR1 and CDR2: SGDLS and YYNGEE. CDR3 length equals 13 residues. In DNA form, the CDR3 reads TGTGCCAGCAGCCTCGCGATGCAAAACATTCAGTACTTC. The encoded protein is CASSLAMQNIQYF.

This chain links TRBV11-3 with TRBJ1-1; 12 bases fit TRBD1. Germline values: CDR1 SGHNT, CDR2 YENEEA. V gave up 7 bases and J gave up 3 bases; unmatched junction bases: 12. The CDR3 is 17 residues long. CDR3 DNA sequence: TGTGCCAGCATCACGGGACAGGGGGCGCGGAAGGACACTGAAGCTTTCTTT. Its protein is CASITGQGARKDTEAFF.

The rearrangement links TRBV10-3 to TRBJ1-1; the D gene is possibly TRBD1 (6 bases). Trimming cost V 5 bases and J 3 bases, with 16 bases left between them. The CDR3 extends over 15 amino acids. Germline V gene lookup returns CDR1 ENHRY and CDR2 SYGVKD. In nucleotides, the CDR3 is TGTGCCATCAGTAAAGGGGGGGTTACTTACACTGAAGCTTTCTTT. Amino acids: CAISKGGVTYTEAFF.

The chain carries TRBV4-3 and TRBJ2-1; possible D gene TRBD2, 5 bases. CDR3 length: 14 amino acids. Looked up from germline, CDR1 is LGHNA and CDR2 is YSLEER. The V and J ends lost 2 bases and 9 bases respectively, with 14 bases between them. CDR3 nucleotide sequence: TGCGCCAGCAGCCAAATCCAACTAGAGCCTGAGCAGTTCTTC. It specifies CASSQIQLEPEQFF.

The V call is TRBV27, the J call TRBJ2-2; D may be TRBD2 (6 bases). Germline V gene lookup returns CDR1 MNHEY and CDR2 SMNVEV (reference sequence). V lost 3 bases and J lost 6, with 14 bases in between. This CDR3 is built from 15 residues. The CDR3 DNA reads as TGTGCCAGCAGTTTCAGCACGACGGGGGCCGGGGAGCTGTTTTTT. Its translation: CASSFSTTGAGELFF.